One sample yielded the 14 T cell receptor beta chains listed below, sequenced in a study of OX40 agonist ivuxolimab in advanced cancers. Only in-frame clones appear in the TCRdb table, and some are missing; sequencing was by immunoSEQ multiplex PCR. Of under 100,000 clones listed, under 95% are singletons. The source was CD4+ or CD8+ T cells sorted from blood, collected in a trial of the OX40 agonist ivuxolimab. The source is an adult with an advanced solid tumor such as melanoma, head and neck, liver or kidney cancer.

The chain is built from TRBV13 and TRBJ2-1; D is uncertain. The CDR3 sequence is 12 residues long. V dropped 0 bases and J dropped 7 bases, with 4 bases sitting between them. In germline, CDR1 is PRHDT, CDR2 FYEKMQ (reference sequence). The CDR3 bases are TGTGCCAGCAGCTTAGGCCTAAATGAGCAGTTCTTC. Translated: CASSLGLNEQFF.

The chain joins TRBV15 to TRBJ2-3; TRBD2 agrees at 11 bases. The CDR3 consists of 18 residues. J lost 1 base, V lost 5 bases, and 11 bases had no gene match. Germline loops: CDR1 LNHNV, CDR2 YYDKDF (reference sequence). CDR3 protein: CATSPEVSTSGGTDTQYF. The CDR3 region has the DNA TGTGCCACCAGCCCCGAAGTCTCGACTAGCGGGGGCACAGATACGCAGTATTTT.

The chain joins TRBV2 to TRBJ2-7, with D unclear. The CDR3 has 13 residues. The germline V gene has CDR1 SNHLY and CDR2 FYNNEI. The V end lost 7 bases, the J end lost 0 bases, and 10 bases lay between the germline ends. The CDR3 here is CASTSVPSYEQYF. The CDR3 DNA follows: TGTGCCAGCACCTCAGTCCCCTCCTACGAGCAGTACTTC.

The rearrangement uses TRBV27 and TRBJ2-3, with TRBD2 as a possible D gene (6 bases). CDR3 size: 14 residues. V lost 5 bases and J 6 bases, leaving 15 bases between the germline ends. Germline CDR1 is MNHEY and CDR2 is SMNVEV (reference sequence). The CDR3 nucleotides read TGTGCCAGCAGTCCGGGGGTAGGTAGGGATACGCAGTATTTT. Its protein product is CASSPGVGRDTQYF.

The V call is TRBV11-2, the J call TRBJ2-5, with 8 bases aligning to TRBD1. Germline CDR1 reads SGHAT; CDR2 reads FQNNGV. The CDR3 has 14 residues. With 3 bases clipped from V and 2 bases from J, the junction kept 2 bases outside the gene matches. The CDR3 coding sequence is TGTGCCAGCAGCTTGGGGACAGGTCAAGAGACCCAGTACTTC. Translated: CASSLGTGQETQYF.

This clone was seen once. The chain uses TRBV5-1 and TRBJ1-4; TRBD1 agrees at 8 bases. V lost 0 bases to trimming and J lost 0 bases; unmatched junction nucleotides: 7. CDR3 size: 18 residues. Germline V gives CDR1 SGHRS, CDR2 YFSETQ. The CDR3 is CASSLAGQGTATNEKLFF. The CDR3 DNA sequence: TGCGCCAGCAGCTTGGCCGGACAGGGAACTGCAACTAATGAAAAACTGTTTTTT.

The chain uses TRBV19 and TRBJ2-1; 7 bases match TRBD2. Per germline, CDR1 LNHDA and CDR2 SQIVND (reference sequence). With 6 bases clipped from V and 13 bases from J, the junction kept 6 bases outside the gene matches. This CDR3 is 11 amino acids long. DNA for the CDR3: TGTGCCAGTAGCATCGGGGACTACCAGTTCTTC. Encoded protein: CASSIGDYQFF.

V and J are TRBV29-1 and TRBJ1-2; D gene ambiguous. CDR3 length equals 12 residues. Germline CDR1 and CDR2: SQVTM and ANQGSEA. V was trimmed by 4 bases and J by 0 bases, leaving 6 bases between them. The DNA of the CDR3 is TGCAGCGTTGTAGTAGCTAACTATGGCTACACCTTC. It specifies CSVVVANYGYTF.

The chain links TRBV13 to TRBJ1-3; TRBD1 might be the D (5 bases). CDR1 and CDR2 from the germline V gene are PRHDT and FYEKMQ (reference sequence). This CDR3 is 14 amino acids long. The CDR3 loop is CACKEGSSGNTIYF. The CDR3 DNA sequence: TGTGCTTGCAAGGAGGGGAGCTCTGGAAACACCATATATTTT.

The chain employs TRBV9 and TRBJ2-3; 7 nucleotides agree with TRBD2. The CDR3 spans 13 residues. Germline trimming cut 8 bases from V and 6 bases from J; bases unmatched to any gene: 9. CDR1 is SGDLS and CDR2 is YYNGEE in the germline V gene. The CDR3 bases are TGTGCCAGTCAGGCTAGCGGTGATGATACGCAGTATTTT. It yields the protein CASQASGDDTQYF.

The chain recombines TRBV2 with TRBJ1-2; 12 bases align to TRBD1. Losses at the gene ends were 3 bases for V and 5 bases for J; bases not matched to a gene: 4. This CDR3 region has 15 residues. Germline values: CDR1 SNHLY, CDR2 FYNNEI. The CDR3 here is CASSEGTGGWYGYTF. The CDR3 DNA reads as TGTGCCAGCAGTGAGGGGACAGGGGGCTGGTATGGCTACACCTTC.

This clone was observed a single time. The rearrangement links TRBV5-6 to TRBJ1-1, with a possible D match to TRBD1 (5 bases). V dropped 4 bases and J dropped 4 bases, with 14 bases sitting between them. In germline, CDR1 is SGHDT, CDR2 YYEEEE. The CDR3 is 14 amino acids. The CDR3 protein is CASSPPRGSTEAFF. The CDR3 DNA reads as TGTGCCAGCAGCCCCCCAAGGGGAAGCACTGAAGCTTTCTTT.

The J gene is TRBJ1-1, the V gene TRBV9, with D hard to call. There are 14 residues in the CDR3. The V gene's germline CDR1 is SGDLS and CDR2 YYNGEE. V lost 0 bases and J lost 1, with 7 bases in between. CDR3 in DNA: TGTGCCAGCAGCGTAGCGGGTGCGAACACTGAAGCTTTCTTT. Encoded protein: CASSVAGANTEAFF.

The chain is built from TRBV4-3 and TRBJ2-7, with D perhaps being TRBD1 or TRBD2 (5 bases each). This CDR3 contains 15 residues. Germline CDR1 reads LGHNA; CDR2 reads YSLEER. V lost 1 base to trimming and J lost 1 base, with 11 bases between them. In nucleotides, the CDR3 is TGCGCCAGCAGCCAAGGAAGGGGACCGTCCTACGAGCAGTACTTC. Its protein is CASSQGRGPSYEQYF.